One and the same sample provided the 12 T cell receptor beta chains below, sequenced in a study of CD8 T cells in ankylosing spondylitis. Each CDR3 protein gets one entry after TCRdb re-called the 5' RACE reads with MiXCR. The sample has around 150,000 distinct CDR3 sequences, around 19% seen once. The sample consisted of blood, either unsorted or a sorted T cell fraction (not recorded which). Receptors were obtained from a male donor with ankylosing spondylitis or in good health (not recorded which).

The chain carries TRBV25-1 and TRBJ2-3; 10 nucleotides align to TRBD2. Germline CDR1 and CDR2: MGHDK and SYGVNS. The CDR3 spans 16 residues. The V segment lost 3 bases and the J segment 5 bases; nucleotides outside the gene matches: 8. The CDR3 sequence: CASSDSLAGVGDTQYF. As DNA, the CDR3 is TGTGCCAGCAGTGATTCGCTAGCGGGAGTGGGAGATACGCAGTATTTT.

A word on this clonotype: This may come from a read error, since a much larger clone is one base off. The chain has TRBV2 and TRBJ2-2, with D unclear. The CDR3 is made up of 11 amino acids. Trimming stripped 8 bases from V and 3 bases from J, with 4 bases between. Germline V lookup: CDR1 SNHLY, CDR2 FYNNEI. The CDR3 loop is CASWDTGELFF. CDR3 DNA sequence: TGTGCCAGCTGGGACACCGGGGAGCTGTTTTTT. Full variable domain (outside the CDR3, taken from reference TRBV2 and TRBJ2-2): EPEVTQTPSHQVTQMGQEVILRCVPISNHLYFYWYRQILGQKVEFLVSFYNNEISEKSEIFDDQFSVERPDGSNFTLKIRSTKLEDSAMYFCASWDTGELFFGEGSRLTVL.

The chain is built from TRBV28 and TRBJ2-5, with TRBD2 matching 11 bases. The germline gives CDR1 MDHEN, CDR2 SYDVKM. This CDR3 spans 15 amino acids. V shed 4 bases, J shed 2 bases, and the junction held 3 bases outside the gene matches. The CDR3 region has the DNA TGTGCCAGCAGTTGGGGGACTAGCGGACAAGAGACCCAGTACTTC. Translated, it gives CASSWGTSGQETQYF.

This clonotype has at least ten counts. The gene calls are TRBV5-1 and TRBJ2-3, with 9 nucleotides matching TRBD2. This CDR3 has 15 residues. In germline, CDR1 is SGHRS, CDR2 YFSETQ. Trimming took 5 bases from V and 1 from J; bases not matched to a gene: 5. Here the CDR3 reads CASREGLAGTDTQYF. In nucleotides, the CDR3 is TGCGCCAGCAGAGAGGGACTAGCAGGCACAGATACGCAGTATTTT.

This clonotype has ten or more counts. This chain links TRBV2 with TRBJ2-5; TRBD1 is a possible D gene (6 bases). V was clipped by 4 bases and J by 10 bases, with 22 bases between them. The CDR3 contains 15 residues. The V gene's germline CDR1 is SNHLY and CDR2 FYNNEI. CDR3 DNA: TGTGCCAGCAGTGGACAAGGACAGCCTCAAGAGGGCCAGTACTTC. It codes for CASSGQGQPQEGQYF.

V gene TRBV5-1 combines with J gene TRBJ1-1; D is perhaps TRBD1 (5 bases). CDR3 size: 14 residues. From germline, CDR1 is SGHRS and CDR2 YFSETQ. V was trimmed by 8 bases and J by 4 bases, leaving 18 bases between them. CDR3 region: CASRTQGFVTEAFF. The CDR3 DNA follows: TGCGCCAGTAGGACCCAGGGTTTCGTCACTGAAGCTTTCTTT.

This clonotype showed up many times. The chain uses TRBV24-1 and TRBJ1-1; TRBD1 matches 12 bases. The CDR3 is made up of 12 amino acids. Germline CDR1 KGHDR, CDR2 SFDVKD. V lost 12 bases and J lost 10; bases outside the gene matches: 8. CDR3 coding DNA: TGTGCCGCGGCCGGGACAGGGGGCAGAGCTTTCTTT. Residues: CAAAGTGGRAFF.

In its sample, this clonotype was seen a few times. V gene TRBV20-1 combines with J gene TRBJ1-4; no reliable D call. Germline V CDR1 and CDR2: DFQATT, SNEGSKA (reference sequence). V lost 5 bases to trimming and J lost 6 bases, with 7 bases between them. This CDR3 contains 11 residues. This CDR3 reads CSAPWDEKLFF. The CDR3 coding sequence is TGCAGTGCTCCCTGGGATGAAAAACTGTTTTTT.

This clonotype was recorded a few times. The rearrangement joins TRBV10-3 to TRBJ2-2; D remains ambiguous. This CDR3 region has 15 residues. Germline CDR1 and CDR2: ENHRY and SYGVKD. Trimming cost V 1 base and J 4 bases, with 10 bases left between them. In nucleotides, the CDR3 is TGTGCCATCAGTGAGTTTGACTTTCGCACCGGGGAGCTGTTTTTT. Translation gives CAISEFDFRTGELFF.

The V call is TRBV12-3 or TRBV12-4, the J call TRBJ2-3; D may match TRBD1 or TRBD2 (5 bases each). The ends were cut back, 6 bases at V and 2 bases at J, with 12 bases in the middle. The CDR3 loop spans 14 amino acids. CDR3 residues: CASSKRGITDTQYF. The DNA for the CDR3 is TGTGCCAGCAGCAAGAGGGGAATCACAGATACGCAGTATTTT.

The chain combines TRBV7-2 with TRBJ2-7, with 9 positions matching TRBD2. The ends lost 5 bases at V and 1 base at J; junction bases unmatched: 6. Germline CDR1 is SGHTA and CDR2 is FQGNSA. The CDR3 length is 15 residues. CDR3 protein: CASSLGTSRSYEQYF. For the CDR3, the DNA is TGTGCCAGCAGCCTCGGGACTAGCCGATCCTACGAGCAGTACTTC.

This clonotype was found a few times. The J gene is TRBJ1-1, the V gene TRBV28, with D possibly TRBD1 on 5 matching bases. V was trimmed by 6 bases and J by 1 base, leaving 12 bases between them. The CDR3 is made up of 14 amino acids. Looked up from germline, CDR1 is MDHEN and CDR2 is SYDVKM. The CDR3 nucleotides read TGTGCCAGCAGAACCGGGGCGGCGAACACTGAAGCTTTCTTT. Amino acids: CASRTGAANTEAFF.